Shown below are 14 T cell receptor beta chains from a single sample sequenced in a study of cytomegalovirus exposure and HLA in healthy donors. PCR amplification relied on 60 Vbeta primers (plus 13 Jbeta primers). The assay was immunoSEQ multiplex PCR, and TCRdb's table has in-frame clones only and misses some. The data contain roughly 90,000 clones, around 84% of them singletons. The sequencing input was PBMCs. These receptors all stem from a man aged 18 to 30 in good health and CMV-seronegative.

This clone showed up just once. This chain links TRBV6-5 with TRBJ1-1, with TRBD1 matching over 7 bases. V gave up 7 bases and J gave up 1 base; unmatched junction bases: 6. CDR1 and CDR2 from the germline V gene are MNHEY and SVGAGI. This CDR3 has 14 amino acids. The DNA of the CDR3 is TGTGCCAGCACCGACAGGGCTTCGAACACTGAAGCTTTCTTT. This sequence encodes CASTDRASNTEAFF.

J is TRBJ1-2 and V is TRBV6-1, with 7 bases that match TRBD1. V trimming: 2 bases; J trimming: 4 bases; junction bases outside the gene matches: 4. This CDR3 is built from 14 residues. Germline lookup yields CDR1 MNHNS and CDR2 SASEGT. In DNA, the CDR3 is TGTGCCAGCAGTGAAAATACAGGGGCCTATGGCTACACCTTC. This gives the protein CASSENTGAYGYTF.

This sequence joins TRBV6-1 and TRBJ1-1; D is perhaps TRBD1 (5 bases). Germline V gene data show CDR1 as MNHNS and CDR2 as SASEGT. CDR3 length: 14 residues. Trimming took 2 bases from V and 8 from J, leaving 15 bases between them. CDR3 sequence: CASSETLNDREAFF. CDR3 nucleotides: TGTGCCAGCAGTGAAACTTTGAACGACAGAGAAGCTTTCTTT.

The chain combines TRBV7-3 with TRBJ2-7; tentatively, D is TRBD2 (6 bases). Germline V gene data show CDR1 as SGHTA and CDR2 as FQGTGA. V lost 5 bases and J 6 bases, leaving 17 bases between the germline ends. The CDR3 runs 14 residues. CDR3 coding DNA: TGTGCCAGCAGCCCACAGATAGGGACTTCCGAGCAGTACTTC. Translated, it gives CASSPQIGTSEQYF.

This clone has just a few counts. The V and J genes are TRBV2 and TRBJ2-3; a weak D match, TRBD1 (6 bases). There are 14 residues in the CDR3. V was cut by 9 bases and J by 5 bases, with 18 bases left in between. Per germline, CDR1 SNHLY and CDR2 FYNNEI. The CDR3 here is CASFFSEQGDTQYF. CDR3 in DNA: TGTGCCAGTTTTTTTAGCGAACAGGGAGATACGCAGTATTTT.

The chain uses TRBV28 and TRBJ1-5; maybe TRBD1 (6 bases). This CDR3 has 16 residues. The V end was cut by 3 bases, the J end by 4 bases, with 16 bases between. The germline CDR1 and CDR2 sequences are MDHEN and SYDVKM. CDR3 bases: TGTGCCAGCAGTTTCTTCACAGGGACCGCTAATCAGCCCCAGCATTTT. Amino acids: CASSFFTGTANQPQHF.

The rearrangement links TRBV9 to TRBJ1-2, with D possibly being TRBD1 (6 bases). Germline V gene lookup returns CDR1 SGDLS and CDR2 YYNGEE. V lost 2 bases, J lost 4 bases, and 15 bases lay in between. The CDR3 totals 15 residues. The CDR3, as DNA: TGTGCCAGCAGCGTTAGTGGGGGCGATCTCTATGGCTACACCTTC. It translates to CASSVSGGDLYGYTF.

This chain joins TRBV9 and TRBJ2-2; 12 positions match TRBD2. CDR1 is SGDLS, CDR2 YYNGEE, per germline. V shed 4 bases, J shed 7 bases, and the junction held 17 bases outside the gene matches. There are 19 residues in the CDR3. The CDR3 DNA is TGTGCCAGCAGCCAAGCCCCCTTGACTAGCGGGAGTCGGATCGGGGAGCTGTTTTTT. This sequence encodes CASSQAPLTSGSRIGELFF. Combining the CDR3 with reference TRBV9 and TRBJ2-2 gives the whole variable domain DSGVTQTPKHLITATGQRVTLRCSPRSGDLSVYWYQQSLDQGLQFLIQYYNGEERAKGNILERFSAQQFPDLHSELNLSSLELGDSALYFCASSQAPLTSGSRIGELFFGEGSRLTVL.

The rearrangement uses TRBV6-6 and TRBJ2-7; 10 bases fit TRBD2. The CDR3 has 15 residues. The V gene end was trimmed by 8 bases and the J gene end by 4 bases; junction bases not matched to a gene: 11. CDR1 is MNHNY, CDR2 SVGAGI, per germline (reference sequence). In DNA, the CDR3 is TGTGCCAGCTGCGAGGGACATAGCGGGAGGTACGAGCAGTACTTC. It codes for CASCEGHSGRYEQYF.

The V call is TRBV9, the J call TRBJ1-4, with D hard to call. Between the trimmed V and J ends, which lost 0 bases and 0 bases, there was a span of 6 bases. CDR3 length: 15 amino acids. Germline V gene sequence: CDR1 SGDLS, CDR2 YYNGEE. The CDR3 DNA follows: TGTGCCAGCAGCGTAGGGCAGACAACTAATGAAAAACTGTTTTTT. Its translation: CASSVGQTTNEKLFF.

The genes are TRBV9 and TRBJ2-3; the match to TRBD2 covers 9 bases. Looked up from germline, CDR1 is SGDLS and CDR2 is YYNGEE. CDR3 length: 16 amino acids. J lost 5 bases, V lost 4 bases, and 11 bases had no gene match. CDR3 coding DNA: TGTGCCAGCAGCTACTCATTAGCGGGAGTTTTAGATACGCAGTATTTT. Protein sequence: CASSYSLAGVLDTQYF.

This chain joins TRBV9 and TRBJ2-1; D uncertain. The germline V gene has CDR1 SGDLS and CDR2 YYNGEE. The CDR3 covers 14 residues. Trimming took 3 bases from V and 3 from J, leaving 10 bases between them. CDR3: CASSDAEYYNEQFF. DNA of the CDR3: TGTGCCAGCAGCGACGCGGAGTACTACAATGAGCAGTTCTTC.

The chain has TRBV27 and TRBJ2-3; 7 bases match TRBD2. The CDR3 contains 19 residues. Germline values: CDR1 MNHEY, CDR2 SMNVEV (reference sequence). V trimming: 7 bases; J trimming: 0 bases; junction bases outside the gene matches: 19. CDR3 loop: CASTPKGFGRESSTDTQYF. The CDR3 coding sequence is TGTGCCAGCACCCCTAAGGGGTTTGGGAGGGAATCTAGCACAGATACGCAGTATTTT.

Only one count was recorded for this clone. The gene calls are TRBV6-1 and TRBJ2-5; 8 bases are a match to TRBD1. V lost 4 bases to trimming and J lost 2 bases; unmatched junction nucleotides: 9. Looked up from germline, CDR1 is MNHNS and CDR2 is SASEGT. The length of the CDR3 is 16 residues. The CDR3 DNA is TGTGCCAGCAGTGGACCTGGACAGGGCGCGCAAGAGACCCAGTACTTC. Translating gives CASSGPGQGAQETQYF.